This passage covers 23 T cell receptor beta chains from one sample sequenced in a study of shared clonotypes between healthy human individuals. CD45RO-negative cells were positively selected for CCR7, leaving out terminally differentiated effector memory CD45RA+ cells. This table comes from immunoSEQ multiplex PCR, and its TCRdb copy is limited to in-frame clones, with some not included. The sample lists 450,000 to 700,000 clones, roughly 95% seen once, with roughly 0.1% in the top ten. Sequencing was carried out using naive CD8+ T cells sorted from blood. The origin of the receptors is a woman in her thirties in good health.

The chain uses TRBV7-9 and TRBJ2-2, with D unresolved. Germline CDR1 and CDR2: SEHNR and FQNEAQ (reference sequence). V shed 3 bases and J shed 6 bases, with 5 bases lying between them. The CDR3 consists of 12 residues. The CDR3 loop is CASSFRAGELFF. CDR3 nucleotide sequence: TGTGCCAGCAGCTTCAGAGCCGGGGAGCTGTTTTTT.

The chain recombines TRBV27 with TRBJ2-2, with D possibly matching TRBD2 (7 bases). The CDR3 is 14 residues long. V lost 6 bases and J lost 3, with 11 bases in between. The germline gives CDR1 MNHEY, CDR2 SMNVEV (reference sequence). CDR3 residues: CASRGGGYTGELFF. CDR3 DNA sequence: TGTGCCAGCAGGGGAGGGGGTTACACCGGGGAGCTGTTTTTT.

This chain uses TRBV28 with TRBJ1-5; unclear D gene. The CDR3 runs 17 residues. The V gene lost 4 bases and the J gene lost 2 bases, with 18 bases spanning the gap. The germline V gene encodes CDR1 MDHEN and CDR2 SYDVKM. The CDR3 sequence is CASSYPLSWEGNQPQHF. The CDR3 DNA reads as TGTGCCAGCAGTTACCCCCTCTCCTGGGAGGGCAATCAGCCCCAGCATTTT.

This chain connects TRBV5-6 to TRBJ2-5; D remains ambiguous. Trimming removed 0 bases at V and 2 bases at J, with 11 bases between. The CDR3 sequence is 15 residues long. The germline gives CDR1 SGHDT, CDR2 YYEEEE. The CDR3 nucleotides are TGTGCCAGCAGCTTGGGCAGTGAGGAACAAGAGACCCAGTACTTC. Translated, it gives CASSLGSEEQETQYF.

This chain links TRBV27 with TRBJ1-1; D gene ambiguous. Trimming left V 1 base short and J 1 base short, with 4 bases between. Per the germline V gene, CDR1 is MNHEY and CDR2 is SMNVEV (reference sequence). The CDR3 extends over 13 amino acids. The CDR3, as DNA: TGTGCCAGCAGTTTATTCCCGAACACTGAAGCTTTCTTT. Encoded protein: CASSLFPNTEAFF.

The chain uses TRBV4-1 and TRBJ2-7, with 10 bases aligning to TRBD2. Trimming removed 4 bases from V and 4 bases from J; junction bases left unmatched: 10. Germline-derived CDR1 and CDR2 are MGHRA and YSYEKL. The CDR3 runs 16 residues. CDR3 DNA sequence: TGCGCCAGCAGCCTGAGGCTCAGCGGGAGGGGGTACGAGCAGTACTTC. This translates into CASSLRLSGRGYEQYF.

The chain joins TRBV23-1 to TRBJ1-5; D gene ambiguous. TRBV23-1 is designated an ORF whose function remains uncertain. V lost 3 bases to trimming and J lost 7 bases, with 10 bases between them. This CDR3 spans 13 amino acids. CDR3 region: CASSHNASQPQHF. The CDR3 DNA is TGCGCCAGCAGTCATAATGCGAGCCAGCCCCAGCATTTT.

The V and J genes are TRBV6-5 and TRBJ1-2, with 7 bases identical to TRBD1. The CDR3 spans 16 residues. Trimming removed 2 bases from V and 5 bases from J; junction bases left unmatched: 11. Per germline, CDR1 MNHEY and CDR2 SVGAGI. The CDR3, as DNA: TGTGCCAGCAGTTACGGCGAGACAGGGAGGTGGTATGGCTACACCTTC. Protein: CASSYGETGRWYGYTF.

The chain couples TRBV18 to TRBJ2-7; a weak D match, TRBD1 (6 bases). V lost 2 bases and J lost 1, with 12 bases in between. The CDR3 is 15 amino acids. CDR1 and CDR2 from the germline V gene are KGHSH and LQKENI. CDR3 bases: TGTGCCAGCTCACCAAGGGACACGGGATCCTACGAGCAGTACTTC. Translation gives CASSPRDTGSYEQYF.

The chain is built from TRBV5-4 and TRBJ2-3, with TRBD1 identical over 7 bases. CDR3 length equals 17 residues. With V trimmed by 4 bases and J by 5 bases, 16 bases remained unmatched. CDR1 and CDR2 from the germline V gene are SGHNT and YYREEE (reference sequence). The CDR3 DNA follows: TGTGCCAGCAGCGCAGGGACAGTCAATTTATTACAAGATACGCAGTATTTT. Encoded protein: CASSAGTVNLLQDTQYF.

The J gene is TRBJ2-7, the V gene TRBV5-1, with TRBD1 as a possible D gene (6 bases). Trimming took 4 bases from V and 2 from J, leaving 16 bases between them. Germline CDR1 reads SGHRS; CDR2 reads YFSETQ. The CDR3 is 15 residues long. This CDR3 reads CASSPDLGATYEQYF. The CDR3 DNA reads as TGCGCCAGCAGCCCTGACCTGGGGGCGACCTACGAGCAGTACTTC.

The gene calls are TRBV5-1 and TRBJ1-5, with 8 bases matching TRBD1. V lost 0 bases to trimming and J lost 5 bases; unmatched junction nucleotides: 7. The CDR3 runs 16 residues. Germline values: CDR1 SGHRS, CDR2 YFSETQ. In DNA, the CDR3 is TGCGCCAGCAGCTTGGGTGACAGGGGTCTTGATCAGCCCCAGCATTTT. It encodes CASSLGDRGLDQPQHF.

The chain uses TRBV29-1 and TRBJ1-1, with TRBD1 as a possible D gene (5 bases). There are 13 residues in the CDR3. CDR1 SQVTM and CDR2 ANQGSEA come from the germline V gene. Trimming took 8 bases from V and 0 from J, leaving 13 bases between them. Here the CDR3 DNA reads TGCAGCACACGGGGAGGGGTGAACACTGAAGCTTTCTTT. This gives the protein CSTRGGVNTEAFF.

This chain links TRBV2 with TRBJ2-7; TRBD2 matches 7 bases. The CDR3 is 16 amino acids. The germline V gene has CDR1 SNHLY and CDR2 FYNNEI. The V gene end was trimmed by 5 bases and the J gene end by 5 bases; junction bases not matched to a gene: 15. The CDR3 DNA sequence: TGTGCCAGCAGTTGGGTCCGGGGGGAAGTAAAGGACGAGCAGTACTTC. Protein: CASSWVRGEVKDEQYF.

The chain employs TRBV7-6 and TRBJ2-7; the match to TRBD2 covers 9 bases. CDR1 is SGHVS, CDR2 FNYEAQ, per germline. The CDR3 is made up of 15 amino acids. With V trimmed by 5 bases and J by 2 bases, 7 bases remained unmatched. DNA for the CDR3: TGTGCCAGCAGCCGCATAGCGGGAGACCCCTACGAGCAGTACTTC. Amino acids: CASSRIAGDPYEQYF. The full variable domain, in which reference TRBV7-6 and TRBJ2-7 provide the parts outside the CDR3, is GAGVSQSPRYKVTKRGQDVALRCDPISGHVSLYWYRQALGQGPEFLTYFNYEAQQDKSGLPNDRFSAERPEGSISTLTIQRTEQRDSAMYRCASSRIAGDPYEQYFGPGTRLTVT.

The chain has TRBV7-6 and TRBJ2-3, with 14 bases that match TRBD2. This CDR3 region has 20 residues. Trimming at V came to 0 bases and at J to 1 base, leaving 9 bases not matched to a gene. From germline, CDR1 is SGHVS and CDR2 FNYEAQ. The CDR3 loop is CASSLAEGTSGRGGTDTQYF. The CDR3 DNA sequence: TGTGCCAGCAGCTTAGCCGAAGGGACTAGCGGGAGAGGGGGCACAGATACGCAGTATTTT.

The chain is built from TRBV5-4 and TRBJ1-1; no clear D gene. The V gene lost 2 bases and the J gene lost 3 bases, with 5 bases spanning the gap. Per the germline V gene, CDR1 is SGHNT and CDR2 is YYREEE (reference sequence). CDR3 length: 12 amino acids. CDR3 in amino acids: CASSFHDTEAFF. The CDR3 nucleotides read TGTGCCAGCAGCTTTCACGACACTGAAGCTTTCTTT. Drawing the rest from reference TRBV5-4 and TRBJ1-1, the complete variable domain is ETGVTQSPTHLIKTRGQQVTLRCSSQSGHNTVSWYQQALGQGPQFIFQYYREEENGRGNFPPRFSGLQFPNYSSELNVNALELDDSALYLCASSFHDTEAFFGQGTRLTVV.

J is TRBJ2-7 and V is TRBV27, with 7 nucleotides matching TRBD1. The germline CDR1 and CDR2 sequences are MNHEY and SMNVEV (reference sequence). With 5 bases clipped from V and 6 bases from J, the junction kept 13 bases outside the gene matches. The CDR3 has 15 amino acids. CDR3 in DNA: TGTGCCAGCAGTCCTAGCCCGAGGGGGCTACTCGAGCAGTACTTC. Its translation: CASSPSPRGLLEQYF.

As for this clone: This CDR3 is also generated by other DNA sequences in the sample. The chain is built from TRBV28 and TRBJ2-7, with D perhaps matching TRBD2 (6 bases). V dropped 5 bases and J dropped 7 bases, with 18 bases sitting between them. Germline V lookup: CDR1 MDHEN, CDR2 SYDVKM. The CDR3 loop spans 14 amino acids. Written as DNA, the CDR3 is TGTGCCAGCAGTCCTCCCCGGGGGTTGAGGGAGCAGTACTTC. Amino acids: CASSPPRGLREQYF.

The chain combines TRBV5-1 with TRBJ1-6; D gene ambiguous. The CDR3 extends over 16 amino acids. V was pared by 0 bases and J by 0 bases, with 7 bases between. Germline V gives CDR1 SGHRS, CDR2 YFSETQ. CDR3 region: CASSLGTSSYNSPLHF. In nucleotides, the CDR3 is TGCGCCAGCAGCTTGGGTACGAGCTCCTATAATTCACCCCTCCACTTT.

This rearrangement joins TRBV7-9 to TRBJ2-7; D gene unclear. V was trimmed by 2 bases and J by 4 bases, leaving 15 bases between them. This CDR3 region has 15 residues. The germline gives CDR1 SEHNR, CDR2 FQNEAQ (reference sequence). The CDR3 here is CASSLSDAGLYEQYF. Here the CDR3 DNA reads TGTGCCAGCAGCTTATCGGACGCAGGATTATACGAGCAGTACTTC.

The chain couples TRBV5-6 to TRBJ2-6; no definite D call. There are 14 residues in the CDR3. Germline CDR1 reads SGHDT; CDR2 reads YYEEEE. Trimming stripped 6 bases from V and 4 bases from J, with 11 bases between. The CDR3 is CASTAGSGANVLTF. The CDR3 DNA is TGTGCCAGCACCGCTGGCTCCGGGGCCAACGTCCTGACTTTC.

The V and J genes are TRBV7-6 and TRBJ2-2, with 11 bases lining up with TRBD1. J was trimmed by 4 bases and V by 5 bases; bases with no gene match: 6. Germline V CDR1 and CDR2: SGHVS, FNYEAQ. The CDR3 has 16 residues. The CDR3 bases are TGTGCCAGCAGCCCCGGACAGGGGGCAGGCACCGGGGAGCTGTTTTTT. This sequence encodes CASSPGQGAGTGELFF.